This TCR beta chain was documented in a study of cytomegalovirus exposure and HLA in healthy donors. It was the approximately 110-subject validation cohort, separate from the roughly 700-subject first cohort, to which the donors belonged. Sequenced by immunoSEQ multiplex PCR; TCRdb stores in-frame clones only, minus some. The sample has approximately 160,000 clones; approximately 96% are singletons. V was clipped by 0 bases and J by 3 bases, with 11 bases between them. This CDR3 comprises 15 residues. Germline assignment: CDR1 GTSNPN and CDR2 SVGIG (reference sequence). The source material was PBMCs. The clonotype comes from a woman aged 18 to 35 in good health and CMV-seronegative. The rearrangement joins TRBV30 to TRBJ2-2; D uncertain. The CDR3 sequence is CAWSVILSHTGELFF. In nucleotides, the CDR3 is TGTGCCTGGAGTGTAATCCTGAGCCACACCGGGGAGCTGTTTTTT.